A selection of T cell receptor beta chains follows, all from one sample in a study of cytomegalovirus exposure and HLA in healthy donors. TCRdb's copy holds only in-frame clones and misses some; the assay was immunoSEQ multiplex PCR. The sample has over 150,000 clones, 75% to 90% seen once; the top ten hold 6.5%. Sequenced: PBMCs. All receptors derive from a woman aged 45-60 years in good health and CMV-seropositive. Each CDR3 is given with its conserved first and last residue. D genes are given only for firm matches. Clone size is not always given. Where it is, it says once, few, many or a class for expanded clones.

clone_size d_call j_call v_call cdr3_nt cdr3_aa
NA TRBD1 TRBJ2-7 TRBV6-5 TGTGCCAGCAGTTACTCGAGGGGGACAGCCTTCTACGAGCAGTACTTC CASSYSRGTAFYEQYF
NA TRBD2 TRBJ2-1 TRBV7-9 TGTTCCAGCAGCCCCGAGAAGGGGACTAGCGGGAGATACAATGAGCAGTTCTTC CSSSPEKGTSGRYNEQFF
NA NA TRBJ1-1 TRBV2 TGTGCCAGCAGTGAGACAGGACAGCCGAACACTGAAGCTTTCTTT CASSETGQPNTEAFF
NA TRBD1 TRBJ1-2 TRBV5-4 TGTGCCAGCAGCTTACTGACAGGGGCAATTAACTATGGCTACACCTTC CASSLLTGAINYGYTF
NA NA TRBJ1-6 TRBV7-8 TGTGCCAGCAGCTTAAGGGAGGGTAGGAATTCACCCCTCCACTTT CASSLREGRNSPLHF
NA NA TRBJ1-2 TRBV28 TGTGCCAGCGGCGGGGGTTTGAACTATGGCTACACCTTC CASGGGLNYGYTF
few NA TRBJ1-5 TRBV6-5 TGTGCCAGCACCACAATGGGGGGGAAAAATCAGCCCCAGCATTTT CASTTMGGKNQPQHF
few TRBD1 TRBJ1-6 TRBV18 TGTGCCAGCTCACAACAGGGGGCTGATTCACCCCTCCACTTT CASSQQGADSPLHF
NA TRBD2 TRBJ2-3 TRBV28 TGTGCCAGCAGTTCCCTAGCGGGAGGAGCAGATACGCAGTATTTT CASSSLAGGADTQYF
few NA TRBJ2-2 TRBV27 TGTGCCAGCAGCCCTTTATCTGGACCCAGGGCCGGGGAGCTGTTTTTT CASSPLSGPRAGELFF
NA NA TRBJ2-3 TRBV30 TGTGCCTGGAGTGTACAGGGTTTGAGCACAGATACGCAGTATTTT CAWSVQGLSTDTQYF
few TRBD2 TRBJ2-3 TRBV5-6 TGTGCCAGCAGCTTGGGACTAGCGGGACGCGCGCAGTATTTT CASSLGLAGRAQYF
NA NA TRBJ2-2 TRBV29-1 TGCAGCTACATTACAACAGGGAGCGGGGAGCTGTTTTTT CSYITTGSGELFF
NA TRBD2 TRBJ2-5 TRBV15 TGTGCCACCAGCAGAGATTATGTCGGGGGGGAGACCCAGTACTTC CATSRDYVGGETQYF
NA NA TRBJ1-5 TRBV28 TGTGCCAGCAGTTTGGGAGAGGAGCCCCAGCATTTT CASSLGEEPQHF
once TRBD2 TRBJ2-7 TRBV30 TGTGCCTGGGCGTACGCACCCAGCGGGAGAAGGGAGCAGTACTTC CAWAYAPSGRREQYF
NA NA TRBJ2-1 TRBV7-8 TGTGCCAGCAGCCAACGGGGTGGGAACGAGCAGTTCTTC CASSQRGGNEQFF
NA TRBD2 TRBJ2-5 TRBV4-1 TGCGCCAGCAGCCACCCGGGACTAGCGCACCAAGAGACCCAGTACTTC CASSHPGLAHQETQYF
NA TRBD2 TRBJ2-1 TRBV10-1 TGCGCCAGCAGTGGGGGGACTAGCGGTTACAATGAGCAGTTCTTC CASSGGTSGYNEQFF
NA NA TRBJ1-2 TRBV4-2 TGTGCCAGCAGCCAAGAGGCCAGGTCCTATGGCTACACCTTC CASSQEARSYGYTF
NA NA TRBJ1-2 TRBV11-2 TGTGCCAGCAGCCCTGCCGGGTTCGGCTACACCTTC CASSPAGFGYTF
NA TRBD2 TRBJ2-3 TRBV10-3 TGTGCCATCAGTGGGACTAGCGGGAACACAGATACGCAGTATTTT CAISGTSGNTDTQYF
NA TRBD2 TRBJ2-7 TRBV28 TGTGCCAGCAGTTTATGGGGGACTAGCGGGGGCCAGTACGAGCAGTACTTC CASSLWGTSGGQYEQYF
NA NA TRBJ1-1 TRBV5-1 TGCGCCAGCAGCAGCGGACCGACAACCAACACTGAAGCTTTCTTT CASSSGPTTNTEAFF